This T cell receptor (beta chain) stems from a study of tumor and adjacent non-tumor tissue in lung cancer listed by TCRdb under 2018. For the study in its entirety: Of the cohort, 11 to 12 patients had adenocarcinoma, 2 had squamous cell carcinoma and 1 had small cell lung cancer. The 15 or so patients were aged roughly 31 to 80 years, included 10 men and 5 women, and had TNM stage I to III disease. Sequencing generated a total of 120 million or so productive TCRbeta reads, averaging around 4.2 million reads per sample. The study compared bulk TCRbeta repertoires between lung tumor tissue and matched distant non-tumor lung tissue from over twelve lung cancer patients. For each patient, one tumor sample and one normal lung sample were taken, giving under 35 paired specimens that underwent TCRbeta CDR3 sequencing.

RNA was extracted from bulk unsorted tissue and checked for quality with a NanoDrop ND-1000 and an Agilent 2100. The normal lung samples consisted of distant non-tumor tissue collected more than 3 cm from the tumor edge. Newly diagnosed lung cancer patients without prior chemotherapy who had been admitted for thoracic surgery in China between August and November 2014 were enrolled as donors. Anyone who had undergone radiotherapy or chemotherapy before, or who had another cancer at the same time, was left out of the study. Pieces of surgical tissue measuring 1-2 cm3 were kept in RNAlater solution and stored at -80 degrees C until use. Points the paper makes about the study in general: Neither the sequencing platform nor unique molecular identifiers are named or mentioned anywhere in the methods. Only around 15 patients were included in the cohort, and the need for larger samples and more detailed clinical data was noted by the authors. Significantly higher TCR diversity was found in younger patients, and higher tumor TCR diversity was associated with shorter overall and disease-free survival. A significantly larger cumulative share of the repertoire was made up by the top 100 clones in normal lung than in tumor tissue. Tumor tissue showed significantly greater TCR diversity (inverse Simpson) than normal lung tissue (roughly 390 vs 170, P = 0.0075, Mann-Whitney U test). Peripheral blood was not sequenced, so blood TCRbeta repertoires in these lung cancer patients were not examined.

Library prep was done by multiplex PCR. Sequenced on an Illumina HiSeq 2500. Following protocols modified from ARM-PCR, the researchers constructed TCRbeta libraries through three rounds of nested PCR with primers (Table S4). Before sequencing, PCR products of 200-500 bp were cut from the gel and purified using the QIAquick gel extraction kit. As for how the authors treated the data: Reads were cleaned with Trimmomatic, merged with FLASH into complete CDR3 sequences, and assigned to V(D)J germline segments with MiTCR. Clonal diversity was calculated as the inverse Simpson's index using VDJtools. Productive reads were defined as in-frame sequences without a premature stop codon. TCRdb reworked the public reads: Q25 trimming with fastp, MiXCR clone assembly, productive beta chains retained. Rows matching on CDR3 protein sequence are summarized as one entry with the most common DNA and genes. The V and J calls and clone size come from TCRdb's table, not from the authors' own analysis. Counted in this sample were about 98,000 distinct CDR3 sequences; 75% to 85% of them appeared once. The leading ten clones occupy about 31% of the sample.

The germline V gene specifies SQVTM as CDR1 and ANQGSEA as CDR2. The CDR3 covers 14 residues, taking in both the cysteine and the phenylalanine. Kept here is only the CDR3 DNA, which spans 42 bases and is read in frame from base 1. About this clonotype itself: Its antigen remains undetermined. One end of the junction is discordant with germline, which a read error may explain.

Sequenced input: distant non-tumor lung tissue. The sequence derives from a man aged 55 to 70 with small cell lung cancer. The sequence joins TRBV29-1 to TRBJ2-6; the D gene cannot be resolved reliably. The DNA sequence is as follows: TGCAACGTTGATGAGGAATCTGGGGTCAACGTCCTGACTTTC. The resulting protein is CNVDEESGVNVLTF.